Listed below are T cell receptor beta chains from one sample, sequenced in a study of OX40 agonist ivuxolimab in advanced cancers. Measured with immunoSEQ multiplex PCR; TCRdb has only the in-frame clones, and not every one. The table lists 40,000 to 50,000 clones, about 83% of them singletons. Sequenced material: CD4+ or CD8+ T cells sorted from blood, taken in a trial of the OX40 agonist ivuxolimab. Source of these receptors: an adult with an advanced solid tumor such as melanoma, head and neck, liver or kidney cancer. Each CDR3 is given with its conserved first and last residue. Size values are once, few and many counts, or a class for expanded clones, and some rows have none.

j_gene: TRBJ2-2
v_gene: TRBV5-6
abundance: once
CDR3aa: CASSSGQGGTGELFF

j_gene: TRBJ2-3
v_gene: TRBV29-1
abundance: NA
CDR3aa: CSVDLADSTDTQYF

j_gene: TRBJ2-7
v_gene: TRBV7-2
abundance: NA
CDR3aa: CASSQGPRDLSYEQYF

j_gene: TRBJ2-7
v_gene: TRBV6-5
abundance: NA
CDR3aa: CAVGGATYEQYF

j_gene: TRBJ2-7
v_gene: TRBV6-5
abundance: NA
CDR3aa: CASSYWTGYNEQYF

j_gene: TRBJ1-5
v_gene: TRBV28
abundance: NA
CDR3aa: CASQGGLTLNQPQHF

j_gene: TRBJ2-5
v_gene: TRBV6-1
abundance: NA
CDR3aa: CASGKDRVPETQYF

j_gene: TRBJ1-3
v_gene: TRBV5-1
abundance: few
CDR3aa: CASSVDRARGNTIYF

j_gene: TRBJ1-2
v_gene: TRBV19
abundance: NA
CDR3aa: CASSMWQGDYGYTF

j_gene: TRBJ2-5
v_gene: TRBV11-3
abundance: NA
CDR3aa: CASSLGVARQETQYF

j_gene: TRBJ2-5
v_gene: TRBV5-4
abundance: NA
CDR3aa: CASRGGAGEEYF

j_gene: TRBJ2-1
v_gene: TRBV4-1
abundance: once
CDR3aa: CASSQDLLAGDNEQFF

j_gene: TRBJ1-1
v_gene: TRBV10-1
abundance: NA
CDR3aa: CASKGAAGTEAFF

j_gene: TRBJ2-1
v_gene: TRBV5-1
abundance: once
CDR3aa: CASSPEGVAYNEQFF

j_gene: TRBJ2-2
v_gene: TRBV6-6
abundance: NA
CDR3aa: CASSSLGTNTGELFF

j_gene: TRBJ2-1
v_gene: TRBV19
abundance: NA
CDR3aa: CASSRQRDGSQDEQFF

j_gene: TRBJ1-4
v_gene: TRBV6-5
abundance: few
CDR3aa: CASRQGPGEKLFF

j_gene: TRBJ2-7
v_gene: TRBV29-1
abundance: NA
CDR3aa: CSVEWDYEQYF

j_gene: TRBJ1-4
v_gene: TRBV7-9
abundance: NA
CDR3aa: CASSLDPNEKLFF

j_gene: TRBJ2-2
v_gene: TRBV5-1
abundance: NA
CDR3aa: CASSLSGTPNTGELFF

j_gene: TRBJ2-3
v_gene: TRBV7-3
abundance: NA
CDR3aa: CASSLMGGSGDTQYF

j_gene: TRBJ2-3
v_gene: TRBV4-1
abundance: NA
CDR3aa: CASSQVGGNTQYF

j_gene: TRBJ2-3
v_gene: TRBV18
abundance: NA
CDR3aa: CASSLDRVSDTQYF

j_gene: TRBJ2-2
v_gene: TRBV30
abundance: NA
CDR3aa: CAWRVGTSGNTGELFF

j_gene: TRBJ1-2
v_gene: TRBV13
abundance: NA
CDR3aa: CASSPREGASGYTF

j_gene: TRBJ2-7
v_gene: TRBV28
abundance: NA
CDR3aa: CAIQDGNEQYF

j_gene: NA
v_gene: TRBV2
abundance: NA
CDR3aa: CASSGSYEQYF

j_gene: TRBJ1-2
v_gene: TRBV5-5
abundance: NA
CDR3aa: CASSLVPTGVNYGYTF

j_gene: TRBJ1-2
v_gene: TRBV19
abundance: NA
CDR3aa: CASSTNHPGNYGYTF

j_gene: TRBJ1-1
v_gene: TRBV9
abundance: NA
CDR3aa: CASSSRDRNTEAFF

j_gene: TRBJ2-2
v_gene: TRBV18
abundance: NA
CDR3aa: CASSPPVQGSAGELFF

j_gene: TRBJ1-1
v_gene: TRBV18
abundance: NA
CDR3aa: CASSPRTGEDGAFF

j_gene: TRBJ1-4
v_gene: TRBV5-1
abundance: NA
CDR3aa: CASSLGTVQEKLFF

j_gene: TRBJ1-4
v_gene: TRBV4-1
abundance: NA
CDR3aa: CASSQGRGSLGEKLFF

j_gene: TRBJ2-1
v_gene: TRBV6-6
abundance: NA
CDR3aa: CASSYRDNEQFF

j_gene: TRBJ2-2
v_gene: TRBV6-5
abundance: NA
CDR3aa: CASSFSYTGELFF

j_gene: TRBJ2-5
v_gene: TRBV7-8
abundance: NA
CDR3aa: CASSTMGLAGGTQYF

j_gene: TRBJ2-7
v_gene: TRBV6-1
abundance: NA
CDR3aa: CASSEAVQGLSYEQYF

j_gene: TRBJ2-5
v_gene: TRBV7-8
abundance: NA
CDR3aa: CASSRGGEGQETQYF

j_gene: TRBJ1-4
v_gene: TRBV2
abundance: NA
CDR3aa: CASITGVTNEKLFF

j_gene: TRBJ1-1
v_gene: TRBV6-6
abundance: NA
CDR3aa: CASRPPSGTEAFF

j_gene: TRBJ1-2
v_gene: TRBV11-3
abundance: once
CDR3aa: CASSLVSTDRGRRSCGYTF

j_gene: TRBJ2-7
v_gene: TRBV2
abundance: NA
CDR3aa: CASSEGSLRLQYF

j_gene: TRBJ1-5
v_gene: TRBV11-2
abundance: NA
CDR3aa: CASSRTVNSNQPQHF

j_gene: TRBJ2-5
v_gene: TRBV28
abundance: NA
CDR3aa: CASSPGTGRETQYF

j_gene: TRBJ1-2
v_gene: TRBV29-1
abundance: many
CDR3aa: CSVEDLGGGYTF

j_gene: TRBJ2-7
v_gene: TRBV7-3
abundance: once
CDR3aa: CASSLALAGVSEQYF

j_gene: TRBJ2-1
v_gene: TRBV30
abundance: NA
CDR3aa: CAWSSGAHNEQFF

j_gene: TRBJ1-1
v_gene: TRBV7-9
abundance: NA
CDR3aa: CASSSVGWNTEAFF

j_gene: TRBJ1-3
v_gene: TRBV19
abundance: NA
CDR3aa: CATSLSRMPGNTIYF

j_gene: TRBJ1-1
v_gene: TRBV7-5
abundance: NA
CDR3aa: CASSFSPGTGIGTEAFF

j_gene: TRBJ1-5
v_gene: TRBV6-1
abundance: NA
CDR3aa: CASSELNQPQHF

j_gene: TRBJ1-1
v_gene: TRBV5-1
abundance: NA
CDR3aa: CASTLGTVGTEAFF

j_gene: TRBJ2-1
v_gene: TRBV5-1
abundance: NA
CDR3aa: CASRAVGAGNEQFF

j_gene: TRBJ1-2
v_gene: TRBV10-3
abundance: NA
CDR3aa: CATRASQDGGYTF

j_gene: TRBJ2-5
v_gene: TRBV2
abundance: NA
CDR3aa: CASKSGGARETQYF

j_gene: TRBJ2-3
v_gene: TRBV28
abundance: NA
CDR3aa: CASRAGGLTDTQYF